One and the same sample provided the 25 T cell receptor beta chains below, sequenced in a study of T cell clones after liver transplantation. The data were produced by immunoSEQ multiplex PCR, yet TCRdb's version contains in-frame clones alone and is incomplete. In the table there are tens of thousands of clones, almost 95% of which are singletons. The starting material was CD4+ T cells from blood, obtained about 25 months after liver transplant. These receptors were obtained from a human patient who received a liver transplant. Part of the T cells may come from the graft donor.

The rearrangement uses TRBV7-2 and TRBJ2-6; 8 nucleotides agree with TRBD1. Per the germline V gene, CDR1 is SGHTA and CDR2 is FQGNSA. The V segment lost 3 bases and the J segment 6 bases; nucleotides outside the gene matches: 1. This CDR3 spans 14 amino acids. The CDR3 loop reads CASSLQGAANVLTF. In DNA form, the CDR3 reads TGTGCCAGCAGCTTGCAGGGGGCGGCCAACGTCCTGACTTTC.

Remarks on this clone: An end of the junction differs from the germline gene, which may be a read error. V is TRBV7-9 and J is TRBJ2-1; D unresolved. The length of the CDR3 is 13 residues. Looked up from germline, CDR1 is SEHNR and CDR2 is FQNEAQ (reference sequence). CDR3 sequence (DNA): TGTGCCAGCAGCTTAGCCTCTGGGCGGCACGAGATCTTC. Translated, it gives CASSLASGRHEIF.

The chain recombines TRBV27 with TRBJ2-2, with 12 positions matching TRBD1. V trimming: 4 bases; J trimming: 6 bases; junction bases outside the gene matches: 9. From germline, CDR1 is MNHEY and CDR2 SMNVEV (reference sequence). The CDR3 extends over 17 amino acids. This CDR3 reads CASSSGTGGLGSGELFF. The DNA for the CDR3 is TGTGCCAGCAGTTCGGGGACAGGGGGCTTAGGGTCCGGGGAGCTGTTTTTT.

The CDR3 here is CASSPPWAGGADEQYF. In nucleotides, the CDR3 is TGTGCCAGCAGCCCGCCCTGGGCAGGGGGCGCGGACGAGCAGTACTTC. This chain joins TRBV5-5 and TRBJ2-7, with 8 bases fitting TRBD1. Looked up from germline, CDR1 is SGHKS and CDR2 is YYEKEE (reference sequence). The CDR3 runs 16 residues. The V gene end was trimmed by 4 bases and the J gene end by 5 bases; junction bases not matched to a gene: 14.

The chain couples TRBV7-8 to TRBJ2-3; 12 nucleotides line up with TRBD1. This CDR3 is 17 amino acids long. CDR1 and CDR2 from the germline V gene are SGHVS and FQNEAQ. V dropped 3 bases and J dropped 6; count of bases not matched to a gene: 10. CDR3 in amino acids: CASSLRPGQGARDTQYF. The CDR3 DNA sequence: TGTGCCAGCAGCTTGAGGCCGGGACAGGGGGCAAGGGATACGCAGTATTTT.

The rearrangement uses TRBV18 and TRBJ1-1; D unclear. Germline-derived CDR1 and CDR2 are KGHSH and LQKENI. V gave up 3 bases and J gave up 3 bases, with 8 bases separating them. CDR3 size: 13 residues. CDR3 in amino acids: CASSPGVDTEAFF. The CDR3 coding sequence is TGTGCCAGCTCACCTGGAGTAGACACTGAAGCTTTCTTT. The entire variable domain, with the rest obtained from reference TRBV18 and TRBJ1-1, is as follows: NAGVMQNPRHLVRRRGQEARLRCSPMKGHSHVYWYRQLPEEGLKFMVYLQKENIIDESGMPKERFSAEFPKEGPSILRIQQVVRGDSAAYFCASSPGVDTEAFFGQGTRLTVV.

This chain connects TRBV28 to TRBJ2-7; the D call may be TRBD1 or TRBD2 (5 bases each). Germline V gene lookup returns CDR1 MDHEN and CDR2 SYDVKM. This CDR3 contains 11 residues. The CDR3 sequence is CATRGNYEQYF. CDR3 nucleotides: TGTGCAACTAGGGGAAACTACGAGCAGTACTTC.

This clone was observed a single time. Written as DNA, the CDR3 is TGCGCCAGCAGCAGAGGGACTAGCGGGAGGGGATACAATGAGCAGTTCTTC. It specifies CASSRGTSGRGYNEQFF. The genes are TRBV5-1 and TRBJ2-1, with 16 nucleotides matching TRBD2. With 4 bases clipped from V and 4 bases from J, the junction kept 5 bases outside the gene matches. The CDR3 sequence is 17 residues long. Germline values: CDR1 SGHRS, CDR2 YFSETQ.

The CDR3 region has the DNA TGCGCCAGCAGCCAGAGGATGGGGGTCTACAATGAGCAGTTCTTC. This gives the protein CASSQRMGVYNEQFF. V gene TRBV4-3 combines with J gene TRBJ2-1; D could derive from TRBD1 or TRBD2 (5 bases each). V was trimmed by 3 bases and J by 3 bases, leaving 12 bases between them. The CDR3 consists of 15 residues. Germline CDR1 LGHNA, CDR2 YSLEER.

The chain recombines TRBV7-2 with TRBJ2-7; TRBD1 is a possible D gene (6 bases). CDR1 is SGHTA, CDR2 FQGNSA, per germline. V dropped 5 bases and J dropped 3 bases, with 17 bases sitting between them. The CDR3 consists of 15 residues. The CDR3 protein is CASSGYGTRNYEQYF. CDR3 DNA sequence: TGTGCCAGCAGCGGGTACGGGACACGAAACTACGAGCAGTACTTC.

The sample holds one count of this clone. This CDR3 is CASSLGGRPHQNYGYTF. In DNA, the CDR3 is TGTGCCAGCAGCTTGGGGGGCAGGCCACACCAAAACTATGGCTACACCTTC. The V call is TRBV5-5, the J call TRBJ1-2, with D tentatively TRBD1 (5 bases). The germline gives CDR1 SGHKS, CDR2 YYEKEE (reference sequence). V lost 0 bases to trimming and J lost 2 bases, with 17 bases between them. CDR3 length equals 17 residues.

The chain has TRBV11-2 and TRBJ2-2; unclear D gene. The length of the CDR3 is 13 residues. Trimming took off 2 bases at V and 5 bases at J, with 6 bases between the two ends. The germline V gene encodes CDR1 SGHAT and CDR2 FQNNGV. The CDR3 sequence: CASSLYGTGELFF. CDR3 sequence (DNA): TGTGCCAGCAGCTTATACGGGACCGGGGAGCTGTTTTTT.

This clone was recorded only once. The genes are TRBV6-6 and TRBJ1-5, with 7 nucleotides matching TRBD1. CDR3 length: 13 residues. From germline, CDR1 is MNHNY and CDR2 SVGAGI (reference sequence). Trimming at V came to 2 bases and at J to 5 bases, leaving 0 bases not matched to a gene. The CDR3 loop is CASSYGTDQPQHF. The CDR3 DNA reads TGTGCCAGCAGTTACGGGACAGATCAGCCCCAGCATTTT.

The V gene is TRBV2, the J gene TRBJ2-7; 9 nucleotides match TRBD1. There are 13 residues in the CDR3. The V and J ends lost 4 bases and 6 bases, in that order; junction bases with no gene match: 4. In germline, CDR1 is SNHLY, CDR2 FYNNEI. CDR3 coding DNA: TGTGCCAGCAGTGTCCGACAGGGGGGCGAGCAGTACTTC. It is translated as CASSVRQGGEQYF.

CDR3 in amino acids: CASSRQTSGRGETQYF. In DNA form, the CDR3 reads TGCGCCAGCAGCCGGCAGACTAGCGGTCGAGGGGAGACCCAGTACTTC. The gene calls are TRBV5-1 and TRBJ2-5; TRBD2 aligns across 9 bases. V shed 4 bases, J shed 5 bases, and the junction held 12 bases outside the gene matches. In germline, CDR1 is SGHRS, CDR2 YFSETQ. This CDR3 region has 16 residues.

The chain has TRBV6-6 and TRBJ1-5; D remains unclear. Germline values: CDR1 MNHNY, CDR2 SVGAGI (reference sequence). The V end was cut by 3 bases, the J end by 1 base, with 13 bases between. The CDR3 runs 16 residues. CDR3 region: CASSYPPDPSNQPQHF. CDR3 DNA: TGTGCCAGCAGTTATCCTCCGGACCCCAGCAATCAGCCCCAGCATTTT.

Judged by abundance, this clone is medium-sized (0.01 to 0.1%). The chain recombines TRBV2 with TRBJ1-2; tentatively, D is TRBD1 (5 bases). V gave up 6 bases and J gave up 8 bases, with 16 bases separating them. CDR3 length: 13 amino acids. Germline CDR1 SNHLY, CDR2 FYNNEI. The CDR3 spells CASSTGPGFGYTF. The CDR3 DNA follows: TGTGCCAGCAGCACCGGGCCAGGGTTCGGCTACACCTTC.

The chain has TRBV29-1 and TRBJ2-7; 9 bases are shared with TRBD1. The CDR3 contains 13 residues. The trim removed 1 base at V and 3 bases at J, leaving 1 base unmatched. Germline V lookup: CDR1 SQVTM, CDR2 ANQGSEA. For the CDR3, the DNA is TGCAGCGTTGAAGCGACAGGGGGCTACGAGCAGTACTTC. Translating it yields CSVEATGGYEQYF.

V is TRBV20-1 and J is TRBJ1-1; no definite D call. The CDR3 is 10 residues long. Germline V lookup: CDR1 DFQATT, CDR2 SNEGSKA (reference sequence). V shed 5 bases and J shed 6 bases, with 7 bases lying between them. DNA for the CDR3: TGCAGTGCTCTGAGGGCTGAAGCTTTCTTT. The encoded protein is CSALRAEAFF.

This clone was picked up one time. The chain employs TRBV14 and TRBJ1-3; D ambiguous. Germline lookup yields CDR1 SGHDN and CDR2 FVKESK. V dropped 0 bases and J dropped 12 bases, with 15 bases sitting between them. The CDR3 sequence is 14 residues long. The CDR3 sequence is CASSQDIPPDYIYF. CDR3 DNA sequence: TGTGCCAGCAGCCAAGATATTCCACCTGATTACATATATTTT.

V usage is TRBV5-1 and J usage is TRBJ2-7; 7 bases are shared with TRBD1. The CDR3 is made up of 14 amino acids. The germline gives CDR1 SGHRS, CDR2 YFSETQ. Trimming at V came to 7 bases and at J to 2 bases, leaving 9 bases not matched to a gene. CDR3 amino acids: CASGTGTATYEQYF. The CDR3, as DNA: TGCGCCAGCGGGACCGGGACAGCAACCTACGAGCAGTACTTC.

The chain links TRBV9 to TRBJ2-1, with 7 bases that match TRBD2. The CDR3 has 16 amino acids. Germline V gene data show CDR1 as SGDLS and CDR2 as YYNGEE. Trimming took 3 bases from V and 3 from J; bases not matched to a gene: 9. The CDR3 protein is CASSAGGMWNYNEQFF. The CDR3 coding sequence is TGTGCCAGCAGCGCGGGGGGTATGTGGAACTACAATGAGCAGTTCTTC.

The chain combines TRBV2 with TRBJ2-3; weak D call: TRBD1 (6 bases). Between the trimmed V and J ends, which lost 0 bases and 4 bases, there was a span of 11 bases. The CDR3 sequence is 15 residues long. CDR1 and CDR2 from the germline V gene are SNHLY and FYNNEI. The chain's CDR3 is CASSEANRVADTQYF. CDR3 nucleotides: TGTGCCAGCAGTGAAGCGAACAGGGTGGCAGATACGCAGTATTTT.

This rearrangement joins TRBV27 to TRBJ2-5, with unresolved D. CDR3 size: 14 residues. V was cut by 0 bases and J by 3 bases, with 8 bases left in between. Per germline, CDR1 MNHEY and CDR2 SMNVEV (reference sequence). The CDR3 DNA is TGTGCCAGCAGTTTATCGGGATTTGAAGAGACCCAGTACTTC. This codes for CASSLSGFEETQYF.

This chain links TRBV6-1 with TRBJ2-2; D remains ambiguous. The ends were cut back, 6 bases at V and 4 bases at J, with 9 bases in the middle. Per germline, CDR1 MNHNS and CDR2 SASEGT. The CDR3 sequence is 13 residues long. CDR3 protein: CASREQPTGELFF. In DNA, the CDR3 is TGTGCCAGCAGAGAACAACCCACCGGGGAGCTGTTTTTT.